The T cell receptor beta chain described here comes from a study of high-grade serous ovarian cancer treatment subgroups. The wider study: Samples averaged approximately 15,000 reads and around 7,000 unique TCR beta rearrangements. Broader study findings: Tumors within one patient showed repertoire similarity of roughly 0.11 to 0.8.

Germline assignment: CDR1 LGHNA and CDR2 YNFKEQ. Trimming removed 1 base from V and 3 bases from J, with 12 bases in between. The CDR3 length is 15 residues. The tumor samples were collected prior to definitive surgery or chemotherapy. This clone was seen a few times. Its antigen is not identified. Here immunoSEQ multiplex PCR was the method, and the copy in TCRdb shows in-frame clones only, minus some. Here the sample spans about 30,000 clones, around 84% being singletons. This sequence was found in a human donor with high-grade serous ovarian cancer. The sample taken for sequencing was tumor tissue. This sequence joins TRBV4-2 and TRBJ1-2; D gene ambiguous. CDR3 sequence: CASSQVAGTDYGYTF. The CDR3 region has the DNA TGTGCCAGCAGCCAAGTCGCAGGAACCGACTATGGCTACACCTTC.